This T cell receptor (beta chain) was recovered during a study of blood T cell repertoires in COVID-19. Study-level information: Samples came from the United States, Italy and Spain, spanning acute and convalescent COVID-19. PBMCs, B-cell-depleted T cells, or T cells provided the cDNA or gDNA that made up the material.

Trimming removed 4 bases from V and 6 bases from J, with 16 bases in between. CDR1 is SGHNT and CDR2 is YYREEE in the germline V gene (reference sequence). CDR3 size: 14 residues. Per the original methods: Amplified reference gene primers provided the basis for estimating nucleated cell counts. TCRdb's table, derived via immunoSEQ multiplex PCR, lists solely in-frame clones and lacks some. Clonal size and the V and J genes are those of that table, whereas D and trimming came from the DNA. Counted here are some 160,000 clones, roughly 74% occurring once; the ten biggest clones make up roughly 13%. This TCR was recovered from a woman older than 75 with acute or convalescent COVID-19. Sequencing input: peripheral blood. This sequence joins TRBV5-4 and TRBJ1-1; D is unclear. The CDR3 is CASSVEAGRPEAFF. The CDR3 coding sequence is TGTGCCAGCAGCGTCGAAGCTGGGCGCCCTGAAGCTTTCTTT.